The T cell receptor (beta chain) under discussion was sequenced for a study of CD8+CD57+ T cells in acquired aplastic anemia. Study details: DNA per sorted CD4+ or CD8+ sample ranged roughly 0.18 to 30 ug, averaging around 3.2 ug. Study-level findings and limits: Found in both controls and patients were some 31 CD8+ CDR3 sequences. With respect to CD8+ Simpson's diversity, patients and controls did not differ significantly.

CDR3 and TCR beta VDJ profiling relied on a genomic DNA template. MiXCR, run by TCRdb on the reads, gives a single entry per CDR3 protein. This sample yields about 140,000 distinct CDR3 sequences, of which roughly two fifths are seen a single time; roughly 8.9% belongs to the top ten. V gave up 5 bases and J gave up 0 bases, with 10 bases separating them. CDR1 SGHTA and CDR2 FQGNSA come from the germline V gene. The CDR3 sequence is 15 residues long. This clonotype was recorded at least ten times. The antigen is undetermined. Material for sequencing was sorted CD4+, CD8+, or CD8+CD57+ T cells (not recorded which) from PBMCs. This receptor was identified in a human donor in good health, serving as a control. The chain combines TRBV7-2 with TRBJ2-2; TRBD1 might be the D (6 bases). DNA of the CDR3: TGTGCCAGCAGCAGGGGACAAACGAACACCGGGGAGCTGTTTTTT. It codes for CASSRGQTNTGELFF. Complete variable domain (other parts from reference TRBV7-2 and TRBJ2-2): GAGVSQSPSNKVTEKGKDVELRCDPISGHTALYWYRQSLGQGLEFLIYFQGNSAPDKSGLPSDRFSAERTGGSVSTLTIQRTQQEDSAVYLCASSRGQTNTGELFFGEGSRLTVL.